Listed here are 30 T cell receptor beta chains from one sample, sequenced in a study of post-analysis software for immune sequencing data. These receptors have no known antigen. Whole-study results and caveats: The five TRBV segments detected at higher frequency in patients than in controls included TRBV5-6, TRBV5-1 and TRBV20-1.

Tagging with unique molecular identifiers was a feature of the TCR beta cDNA libraries. TCRdb ran MiXCR on the PCR reads and lists one entry per CDR3 protein. There are about 430,000 distinct CDR3 sequences in the sample; 39% occur only once, and 7.5% to 8.5% lies in the top ten. Source material: blood. Receptor source: a girl aged 2-10 years with multiple sclerosis.

A note on this clonotype: At one end, the junction sequence differs from germline, possibly due to a read error. V and J are TRBV7-9 and TRBJ2-1, with 7 bases fitting TRBD1. This CDR3 region has 16 residues. Germline lookup yields CDR1 SEHNR and CDR2 FQNEAQ (reference sequence). The CDR3 DNA follows: TGTGCCAGCAGCCCCCTACCGGGACAGTCCTTCAATGAGCAGTTCTTC. The encoded protein is CASSPLPGQSFNEQFF.

The rearrangement links TRBV6-5 to TRBJ2-7, with 10 bases identical to TRBD1. Trimming took 6 bases from V and 4 from J; bases not matched to a gene: 3. The length of the CDR3 is 13 residues. Germline V CDR1 and CDR2: MNHEY, SVGAGI. The CDR3 DNA is TGTGCCAGCAGACGGGACAGGGGTTACGAGCAGTACTTC. The encoded protein is CASRRDRGYEQYF.

The rearrangement joins TRBV20-1 to TRBJ2-7; 9 bases match TRBD1. The J call is in doubt because the DNA end fits TRBJ2-5 better. The germline V gene encodes CDR1 DFQATT and CDR2 SNEGSKA (reference sequence). This CDR3 region has 13 residues. The DNA for the CDR3 is TGCAGTGCTTGGGACAGGGTAGGAGGGACCCAGTACTTC. Translating gives CSAWDRVGGTQYF.

V usage is TRBV5-1 and J usage is TRBJ2-3; 10 bases line up with TRBD2. CDR1 and CDR2 (germline): SGHRS, YFSETQ. CDR3 length: 17 amino acids. The trim removed 0 bases at V and 2 bases at J, leaving 6 bases unmatched. CDR3 coding DNA: TGCGCCAGCAGCTTGGGAGTGACTAGCGGGTCCACAGATACGCAGTATTTT. This sequence encodes CASSLGVTSGSTDTQYF.

This clonotype has a handful of counts. The V and J genes are TRBV29-1 and TRBJ2-3; unclear D gene. V was trimmed by 5 bases and J by 6 bases, leaving 9 bases between them. The CDR3 runs 11 residues. Germline V gene lookup returns CDR1 SQVTM and CDR2 ANQGSEA. The CDR3 sequence is CSVPHPDTQYF. CDR3 DNA: TGCAGCGTTCCCCACCCGGATACGCAGTATTTT.

This clonotype was counted a few times. The chain couples TRBV27 to TRBJ2-1, with 8 bases that match TRBD2. The ends lost 6 bases at V and 4 bases at J; junction bases unmatched: 8. CDR3 length: 15 residues. Germline values: CDR1 MNHEY, CDR2 SMNVEV (reference sequence). CDR3 bases: TGTGCCAGCAGCCTACTCGGGACTAGGTACAATGAGCAGTTCTTC. Residues: CASSLLGTRYNEQFF.

The gene calls are TRBV4-1 and TRBJ2-1, with TRBD2 matching over 8 bases. J gave up 1 base and V 6 bases, and 8 bases lay outside the gene matches. Germline CDR1 and CDR2: MGHRA and YSYEKL. The CDR3 has 16 residues. For the CDR3, the DNA is TGCGCCAGCAGTCTACATATAGCGGGGTCCTACAATGAGCAGTTCTTC. Its translation: CASSLHIAGSYNEQFF.

The J gene is TRBJ2-7, the V gene TRBV28, with D unresolved. The J call may not be correct, given that the DNA end is closer to TRBJ2-5. The germline V gene has CDR1 MDHEN and CDR2 SYDVKM. The CDR3 is 11 amino acids. As DNA, the CDR3 is TGTGCCAACAGCTACGACGGGACCCAGTACTTC. Its translation: CANSYDGTQYF.

The sample holds a few counts of this clonotype. The rearrangement joins TRBV7-2 to TRBJ2-7; no reliable D call. CDR3 length equals 14 residues. CDR1 and CDR2 from the germline V gene are SGHTA and FQGNSA. V lost 4 bases and J lost 3, with 13 bases in between. The CDR3 here is CASSYTKGNYEQYF. The DNA for the CDR3 is TGTGCCAGCAGCTACACAAAGGGAAACTACGAGCAGTACTTC.

The V gene is TRBV20-1, the J gene TRBJ2-1, with 11 bases matching TRBD2. Germline trimming cut 5 bases from V and 3 bases from J; bases unmatched to any gene: 3. The CDR3 totals 14 residues. Germline assignment: CDR1 DFQATT and CDR2 SNEGSKA (reference sequence). The chain's CDR3 is CSAAGTSGYNEQFF. CDR3 DNA: TGCAGTGCTGCCGGGACTAGCGGCTACAATGAGCAGTTCTTC.

CDR3 loop: CASSLIPGQGARGYEQYF. For the CDR3, the DNA is TGTGCCAGCAGCTTAATCCCGGGACAGGGGGCGCGGGGCTACGAGCAGTACTTC. The rearrangement uses TRBV11-2 and TRBJ2-7; TRBD1 aligns across 12 bases. Trimming cost V 2 bases and J 3 bases; bases outside gene matches: 11. This CDR3 is 18 amino acids long. Germline V CDR1 and CDR2: SGHAT, FQNNGV.

The chain combines TRBV27 with TRBJ1-2; D gene unclear. This CDR3 has 16 amino acids. V shed 3 bases and J shed 0 bases, with 14 bases lying between them. Germline V gene data show CDR1 as MNHEY and CDR2 as SMNVEV (reference sequence). The CDR3 sequence is CASSFVGVGTNYGYTF. In DNA, the CDR3 is TGTGCCAGCAGTTTTGTAGGCGTGGGGACTAACTATGGCTACACCTTC.

This clonotype was picked up one time. The chain employs TRBV7-2 and TRBJ2-4; D ambiguous. The CDR3 loop spans 13 amino acids. Germline V CDR1 and CDR2: SGHTA, FQGNSA. Trimming removed 2 bases at V and 7 bases at J, with 9 bases between. The CDR3 bases are TGTGCCAGCAGCTTATCCGGAGCGAACATTCAGTACTTC. Protein sequence: CASSLSGANIQYF.

The sample holds a few counts of this clonotype. The chain recombines TRBV6-1 with TRBJ1-5; D unresolved. V lost 0 bases to trimming and J lost 5 bases, with 8 bases between them. CDR3 length: 14 residues. CDR1 is MNHNS, CDR2 SASEGT, per germline. The CDR3 loop is CASSEAYRYQPQHF. The CDR3 bases are TGTGCCAGCAGTGAAGCATACCGCTATCAGCCCCAGCATTTT.

This rearrangement joins TRBV5-1 to TRBJ1-5; TRBD1 matches 7 bases. Germline CDR1 and CDR2: SGHRS and YFSETQ. The trim removed 1 base at V and 9 bases at J, leaving 7 bases unmatched. The CDR3 consists of 14 residues. The CDR3 nucleotides read TGCGCCAGCAGCTTGAGCCCAGGGGGAAGGCCCCAGCATTTT. Translating gives CASSLSPGGRPQHF.

Only one count was recorded for this clonotype. The chain combines TRBV4-1 with TRBJ2-4, with D unresolved. Germline CDR1 reads MGHRA; CDR2 reads YSYEKL. V lost 3 bases, J lost 0 bases, and 9 bases lay in between. The CDR3 spans 15 residues. The CDR3 is CASSQHGLAKNIQYF. CDR3 coding DNA: TGCGCCAGCAGCCAGCATGGGTTAGCCAAAAACATTCAGTACTTC.

The J gene is TRBJ2-7, the V gene TRBV6-6, with D possibly being TRBD1 (6 bases). The CDR3 is made up of 15 amino acids. Between the trimmed V and J ends, which lost 4 bases and 1 base, there was a span of 14 bases. Germline V gene sequence: CDR1 MNHNY, CDR2 SVGAGI (reference sequence). In DNA form, the CDR3 reads TGTGCCAGCAGTTCCAGGGGTGGGAGATCCTACGAGCAGTACTTC. Translation gives CASSSRGGRSYEQYF.

The V and J genes are TRBV11-2 and TRBJ2-7; D is unclear. The CDR3 sequence is 15 residues long. Germline V gives CDR1 SGHAT, CDR2 FQNNGV. Trimming cost V 5 bases and J 5 bases, with 19 bases left between them. DNA for the CDR3: TGTGCCAGCAGCCCAAGGTTTCGCGGAACAGACGAGCAGTACTTC. This sequence encodes CASSPRFRGTDEQYF.

The chain links TRBV28 to TRBJ1-4, with 7 bases identical to TRBD1. Per germline, CDR1 MDHEN and CDR2 SYDVKM. Trimming took 6 bases from V and 4 from J; bases not matched to a gene: 8. This CDR3 comprises 15 residues. CDR3 in amino acids: CASRFGQAVNEKLFF. In DNA form, the CDR3 reads TGTGCCAGCAGATTTGGACAGGCCGTTAATGAAAAACTGTTTTTT.

As regards this clonotype: One end of the junction varies from germline; a read error may be responsible. V gene TRBV7-2 combines with J gene TRBJ2-1, with D perhaps matching TRBD2 (6 bases). CDR3 length: 13 residues. Germline V gives CDR1 SGHTA, CDR2 FQGNSA. The DNA of the CDR3 is TGTGCCAGCGGCTTATCTCGGAGGGATGAGCAGTTCTTC. This translates into CASGLSRRDEQFF.

The gene calls are TRBV29-1 and TRBJ1-2; no definite D call. Germline CDR1 is SQVTM and CDR2 is ANQGSEA. The V end lost 1 base, the J end lost 5 bases, and 8 bases lay between the germline ends. The CDR3 length is 12 residues. DNA of the CDR3: TGCAGCGTTGAAGGCCAGATATATGGCTACACCTTC. The encoded protein is CSVEGQIYGYTF.

This chain joins TRBV28 and TRBJ2-3; D may be TRBD1 (6 bases). CDR1 MDHEN and CDR2 SYDVKM come from the germline V gene. The CDR3 loop spans 17 amino acids. V lost 4 bases and J lost 0, with 17 bases in between. The CDR3 loop reads CASSSREGHLSTDTQYF. CDR3 nucleotides: TGTGCCAGCAGTTCCCGTGAGGGACACCTGAGCACAGATACGCAGTATTTT.

In its sample, this clonotype was seen a few times. The rearrangement links TRBV6-6 to TRBJ2-1; 10 bases line up with TRBD2. This CDR3 has 16 amino acids. Trimming took 1 base from V and 8 from J; bases not matched to a gene: 8. CDR1 and CDR2 (germline): MNHNY, SVGAGI (reference sequence). This CDR3 is CASSYFQRGGRDEQFF. The CDR3 DNA reads TGTGCCAGCAGTTACTTCCAGCGGGGGGGCCGGGATGAGCAGTTCTTC.

The chain links TRBV27 to TRBJ2-5, with D maybe TRBD1 (6 bases). The ends were cut back, 3 bases at V and 11 bases at J, with 22 bases in the middle. The CDR3 has 15 amino acids. Germline CDR1 is MNHEY and CDR2 is SMNVEV (reference sequence). The CDR3 nucleotides are TGTGCCAGCAGTTTGAACCCCAGGGGCTCGAGGGAGCAGTACTTC. It is translated as CASSLNPRGSREQYF.

The rearrangement joins TRBV30 to TRBJ2-7, with TRBD2 as a possible D gene (6 bases). Looked up from germline, CDR1 is GTSNPN and CDR2 is SVGIG (reference sequence). The CDR3 sequence is 12 residues long. V shed 5 bases and J shed 3 bases, with 11 bases lying between them. CDR3 DNA: TGTGCCTGGTCCGGGGGAGACTACGAGCAGTACTTC. This translates into CAWSGGDYEQYF.

This clonotype was found a few times. The J gene is TRBJ2-4, the V gene TRBV4-1; 8 positions match TRBD2. Gene TRBJ2-5 matches the end of the DNA better, so the J call may be wrong. Per the germline V gene, CDR1 is MGHRA and CDR2 is YSYEKL. The CDR3 covers 17 residues. CDR3 in amino acids: CASSQVPPSGGTTTQYF. CDR3 nucleotide sequence: TGCGCCAGCAGCCAAGTTCCCCCCAGCGGGGGTACGACGACCCAGTACTTC.

This clonotype was counted a few times. The chain uses TRBV28 and TRBJ2-7; 10 positions agree with TRBD1. This CDR3 comprises 14 residues. V lost 7 bases, J lost 2 bases, and 5 bases stayed unmatched. Germline V gene sequence: CDR1 MDHEN, CDR2 SYDVKM. CDR3 loop: CASTLGQGPYEQYF. The CDR3, as DNA: TGTGCCAGCACCCTGGGACAGGGGCCCTACGAGCAGTACTTC.

V is TRBV28 and J is TRBJ2-1; TRBD1 or TRBD2 may be the D gene (5 bases each). Germline lookup yields CDR1 MDHEN and CDR2 SYDVKM. This CDR3 spans 15 amino acids. Deletions cut 5 bases from V and 2 bases from J, with 13 bases between. CDR3 in amino acids: CASSPPRDPYNEQFF. In nucleotides, the CDR3 is TGTGCCAGCAGTCCCCCCCGGGACCCCTACAATGAGCAGTTCTTC.

The chain employs TRBV6-6 and TRBJ2-1, with 8 bases identical to TRBD2. The germline V gene encodes CDR1 MNHNY and CDR2 SVGAGI (reference sequence). The CDR3 spans 16 residues. V shed 8 bases and J 1 base; nucleotides not matched to a gene: 10. The CDR3 region has the DNA TGTGCCAGCTACAACGGGGGGGGAAGGTCCTACAATGAGCAGTTCTTC. This translates into CASYNGGGRSYNEQFF.

The chain recombines TRBV27 with TRBJ1-1, with D uncertain. V was cut by 3 bases and J by 6 bases, with 11 bases left in between. Germline V lookup: CDR1 MNHEY, CDR2 SMNVEV (reference sequence). CDR3 size: 13 residues. The DNA for the CDR3 is TGTGCCAGCAGTTTTAGGGAGGGTGCTGAAGCTTTCTTT. Translated, it gives CASSFREGAEAFF.